Listed below are T cell receptor beta chains from one sample, sequenced in a study of blood T cell repertoires in COVID-19. Here immunoSEQ multiplex PCR was the method, and the copy in TCRdb shows in-frame clones only, minus some. The table shows 140,000 or so clones, with about 82% occurring only once. The sample taken for sequencing was peripheral blood. The source is a man aged 45-65 years with acute or convalescent COVID-19. Each CDR3 is given with its conserved first and last residue. The D gene is left open where the match is weak. Some rows have no size entry. The others give once, few or many, or a class for an expanded clone.

size: NA
J: TRBJ1-4
V: TRBV13
D: NA
CDR3: CASSDVATNEKLFF

size: NA
J: TRBJ1-6
V: TRBV6-6
D: NA
CDR3: CASSRRTASRTNSPLHF

size: few
J: TRBJ2-5
V: TRBV11-2
D: NA
CDR3: CASSLAGLQETQYF

size: NA
J: TRBJ2-2
V: TRBV16
D: NA
CDR3: CASSRQGGGNTGELFF

size: once
J: TRBJ2-1
V: TRBV4-2
D: TRBD2
CDR3: CASSLRRTSGDEQFF

size: NA
J: TRBJ2-7
V: TRBV5-5
D: TRBD2
CDR3: CASSPGAGPKRPYEQYF

size: NA
J: TRBJ2-7
V: TRBV5-1
D: TRBD2
CDR3: CASSWARGGYEQYF

size: NA
J: TRBJ1-2
V: TRBV7-3
D: TRBD1
CDR3: CASSSVGTAYGYTF

size: once
J: TRBJ2-1
V: TRBV19
D: TRBD1
CDR3: CASSPFRSGGSNEQFF

size: NA
J: TRBJ2-5
V: TRBV10-2
D: TRBD2
CDR3: CASTEPAGTLETQYF

size: NA
J: TRBJ2-6
V: TRBV28
D: NA
CDR3: CASSSPWGPRDGANVLTF

size: few
J: TRBJ2-3
V: TRBV12-5
D: TRBD1
CDR3: CASGAPGQGLVTDTQYF

size: NA
J: TRBJ2-7
V: TRBV10-3
D: NA
CDR3: CAISESTIPDYEQYF

size: few
J: TRBJ1-2
V: TRBV4-1
D: TRBD1
CDR3: CASSQGGSGQDYGYTF

size: once
J: TRBJ2-7
V: TRBV30
D: TRBD1
CDR3: CAWKAGTGGYEQYF

size: NA
J: TRBJ2-7
V: TRBV7-3
D: TRBD1
CDR3: CASSLSVGQGYEQYF

size: NA
J: TRBJ2-3
V: TRBV7-8
D: NA
CDR3: CASSRHNTDTQYF

size: NA
J: TRBJ1-2
V: TRBV5-4
D: NA
CDR3: CASSSGTMGTGYTF

size: NA
J: TRBJ2-1
V: TRBV2
D: NA
CDR3: CASSELAREQFF

size: NA
J: TRBJ2-2
V: TRBV4-1
D: NA
CDR3: CASSQAQGSTGELFF

size: NA
J: TRBJ2-7
V: TRBV7-9
D: NA
CDR3: CASSLRVDEQYF

size: NA
J: TRBJ2-3
V: TRBV29-1
D: NA
CDR3: CSVVPRDSSTDTQYF

size: once
J: TRBJ1-4
V: TRBV5-1
D: TRBD1
CDR3: CASSEGQAANEKLFF

size: NA
J: TRBJ1-5
V: TRBV20-1
D: TRBD1
CDR3: CSASPGGQDNQPQHF

size: NA
J: TRBJ2-4
V: TRBV29-1
D: NA
CDR3: CSVEEGMAKNIQYF

size: NA
J: TRBJ1-3
V: TRBV18
D: TRBD1
CDR3: CASSTTGGVGNTIYF

size: NA
J: TRBJ2-5
V: TRBV5-6
D: NA
CDR3: CASSRVETQYF

size: NA
J: TRBJ2-1
V: TRBV24-1
D: TRBD1
CDR3: CATQGQESNEQFF

size: NA
J: TRBJ1-3
V: TRBV28
D: NA
CDR3: CASSFRRATGNTIYF

size: NA
J: TRBJ1-2
V: TRBV19
D: NA
CDR3: CASSTQDVWGYTF

size: NA
J: TRBJ2-1
V: TRBV9
D: TRBD2
CDR3: CASSIGLAGSYNEQFF

size: NA
J: TRBJ1-1
V: TRBV6-5
D: NA
CDR3: CASRNMGPAFF

size: NA
J: TRBJ2-1
V: TRBV9
D: TRBD2
CDR3: CASSVAGTSGPKGQFF

size: few
J: TRBJ2-7
V: TRBV30
D: NA
CDR3: CASQMAYEQYF

size: NA
J: TRBJ2-6
V: TRBV9
D: NA
CDR3: CASSPPIVAGPANVLTF

size: NA
J: TRBJ2-5
V: TRBV24-1
D: NA
CDR3: CAAGQQETQYF

size: NA
J: TRBJ1-1
V: TRBV10-3
D: TRBD1
CDR3: CATRDRTDSNTEAFF

size: once
J: TRBJ2-7
V: TRBV18
D: TRBD2
CDR3: CASSPLPSGSSYEQYF

size: NA
J: TRBJ1-2
V: TRBV12-3/TRBV12-4
D: NA
CDR3: CASRAGLSYGYTF

size: NA
J: TRBJ1-5
V: TRBV28
D: TRBD1
CDR3: CASSWDRGQQPQHF

size: NA
J: TRBJ1-1
V: TRBV19
D: NA
CDR3: CASSVHSGNTEAFF

size: NA
J: TRBJ2-1
V: TRBV30
D: NA
CDR3: CAFLAGAYNEQFF

size: NA
J: TRBJ2-3
V: TRBV6-2/TRBV6-3
D: TRBD2
CDR3: CASSYSTSGGARDTQYF

size: NA
J: TRBJ2-7
V: TRBV12-3/TRBV12-4
D: NA
CDR3: CASSFTDSFVHF

size: NA
J: TRBJ1-1
V: TRBV7-9
D: NA
CDR3: CASRTGVNTEAFF

size: NA
J: TRBJ2-2
V: TRBV5-4
D: TRBD1
CDR3: CASSLEWAGGTGELFF

size: few
J: TRBJ1-6
V: TRBV6-5
D: NA
CDR3: CASTAGWGNSPLHF

size: NA
J: TRBJ2-7
V: TRBV12-5
D: TRBD1
CDR3: CASGLGTGGMYEQYF

size: NA
J: TRBJ1-5
V: TRBV10-2
D: NA
CDR3: CASSDGRIQPQHF

size: NA
J: TRBJ2-2
V: TRBV9
D: TRBD2
CDR3: CASSYQLAGPGELFF

size: NA
J: TRBJ2-2
V: TRBV2
D: NA
CDR3: CASSLTGATGELFF

size: few
J: TRBJ1-4
V: TRBV7-8
D: NA
CDR3: CASSLGGGEEKLFF

size: few
J: TRBJ2-5
V: TRBV11-2
D: NA
CDR3: CASTLGGSETQYF

size: NA
J: TRBJ2-2
V: TRBV7-6
D: NA
CDR3: CASSLAAAAGELFF

size: NA
J: TRBJ1-6
V: TRBV19
D: NA
CDR3: CASSASIADSPLHF

size: once
J: TRBJ2-1
V: TRBV24-1
D: TRBD1
CDR3: CATSEGTGGEFGFNEQFF

size: NA
J: TRBJ2-7
V: TRBV2
D: TRBD2
CDR3: CASSERGLAGAQKQYF

size: NA
J: TRBJ2-3
V: TRBV3-1/TRBV3-2
D: TRBD2
CDR3: CASSQGASGRARTRDTQYF

size: NA
J: TRBJ2-7
V: TRBV28
D: NA
CDR3: CASSRDEGDIDFYEQYF

size: once
J: TRBJ2-5
V: TRBV24-1
D: NA
CDR3: CATSDPTDSAKTQYF